This paragraph reports one T cell receptor (beta chain). The source of the sample is a study of blood T cells in healthy people across ages. Isolation of PBMCs gave at least 7 million cells per sample. Each sample provided at least 5.5 micrograms of extracted total RNA. A second roughly 6 to 11 cycle PCR used barcoded and J-beta primers. TCRdb fed the 5' RACE reads into MiXCR, producing one record per CDR3 protein. The sample contains 1.5 million to 2 million distinct CDR3 sequences, about 39% of which appear only once. The CDR3 has 14 residues. Germline lookup yields CDR1 MNHEY and CDR2 SVGEGT. Source material: blood. This sequence joins TRBV6-2 or TRBV6-3 and TRBJ2-5, with D possibly TRBD2 on 6 matching bases. The J call is uncertain, as TRBJ2-7 better fits the DNA end. The source of this sequence is a human donor in good health. CDR3 sequence: CASSAVGGAYEQYF. For the CDR3, the DNA is TGTGCCAGCAGTGCGGTCGGGGGTGCCTACGAGCAGTACTTC.